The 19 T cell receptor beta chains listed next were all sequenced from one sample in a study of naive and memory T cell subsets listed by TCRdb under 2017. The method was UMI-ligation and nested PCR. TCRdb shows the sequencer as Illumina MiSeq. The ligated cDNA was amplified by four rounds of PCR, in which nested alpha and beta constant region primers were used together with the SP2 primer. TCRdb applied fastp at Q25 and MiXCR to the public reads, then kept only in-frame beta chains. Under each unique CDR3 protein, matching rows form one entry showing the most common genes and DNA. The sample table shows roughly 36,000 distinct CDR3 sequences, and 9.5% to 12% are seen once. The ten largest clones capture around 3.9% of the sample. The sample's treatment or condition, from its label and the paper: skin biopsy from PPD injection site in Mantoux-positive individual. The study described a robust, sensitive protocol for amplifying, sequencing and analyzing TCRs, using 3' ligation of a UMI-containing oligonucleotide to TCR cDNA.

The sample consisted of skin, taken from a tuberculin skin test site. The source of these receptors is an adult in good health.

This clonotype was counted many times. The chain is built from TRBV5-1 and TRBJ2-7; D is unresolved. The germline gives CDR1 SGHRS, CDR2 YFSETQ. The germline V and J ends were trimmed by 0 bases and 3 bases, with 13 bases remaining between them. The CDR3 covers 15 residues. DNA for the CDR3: TGCGCCAGCAGCTTGGTATCCGCGGCAGGCTACGAGCAGTACTTC. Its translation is CASSLVSAAGYEQYF.

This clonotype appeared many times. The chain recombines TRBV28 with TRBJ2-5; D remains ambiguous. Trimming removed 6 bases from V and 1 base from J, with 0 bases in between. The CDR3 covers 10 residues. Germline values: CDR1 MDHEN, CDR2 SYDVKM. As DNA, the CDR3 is TGTGCCAGCAGCCAAGAGACCCAGTACTTC. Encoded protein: CASSQETQYF.

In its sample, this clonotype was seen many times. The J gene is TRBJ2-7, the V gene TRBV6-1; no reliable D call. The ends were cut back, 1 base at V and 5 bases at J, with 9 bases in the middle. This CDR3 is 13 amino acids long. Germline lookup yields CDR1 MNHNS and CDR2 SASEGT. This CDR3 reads CASSEGRVHEQYF. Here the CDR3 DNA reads TGTGCCAGCAGTGAAGGAAGGGTCCACGAGCAGTACTTC.

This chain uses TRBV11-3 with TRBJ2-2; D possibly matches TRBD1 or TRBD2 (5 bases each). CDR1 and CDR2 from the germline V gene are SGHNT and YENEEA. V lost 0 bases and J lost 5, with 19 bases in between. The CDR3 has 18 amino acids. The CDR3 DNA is TGTGCCAGCAGCTTAGATCAGGGCGGGTCCGCCAGGACCGGGGAGCTGTTTTTT. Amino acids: CASSLDQGGSARTGELFF.

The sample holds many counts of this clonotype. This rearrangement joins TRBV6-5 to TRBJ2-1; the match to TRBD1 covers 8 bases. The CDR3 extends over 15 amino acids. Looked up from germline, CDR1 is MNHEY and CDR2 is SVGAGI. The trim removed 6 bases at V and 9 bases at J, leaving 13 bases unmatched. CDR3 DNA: TGTGCCAGCAGCCTCGACAGGGGCTTAGGGGTTGAGCAGTTCTTC. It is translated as CASSLDRGLGVEQFF.

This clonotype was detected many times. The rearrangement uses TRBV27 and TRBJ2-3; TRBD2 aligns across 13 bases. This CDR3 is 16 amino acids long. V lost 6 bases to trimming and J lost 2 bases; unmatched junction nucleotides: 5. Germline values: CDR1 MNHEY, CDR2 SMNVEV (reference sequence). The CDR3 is CASSLTSGGVTDTQYF. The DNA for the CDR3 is TGTGCCAGCAGCTTAACTAGCGGGGGGGTCACAGATACGCAGTATTTT.

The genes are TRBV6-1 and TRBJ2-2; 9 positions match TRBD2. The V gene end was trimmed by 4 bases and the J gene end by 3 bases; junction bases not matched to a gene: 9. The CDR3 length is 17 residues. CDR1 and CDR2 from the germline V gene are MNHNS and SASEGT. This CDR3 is CASSGQTGTSYTGELFF. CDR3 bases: TGTGCCAGCAGTGGGCAAACCGGGACTAGCTACACCGGGGAGCTGTTTTTT.

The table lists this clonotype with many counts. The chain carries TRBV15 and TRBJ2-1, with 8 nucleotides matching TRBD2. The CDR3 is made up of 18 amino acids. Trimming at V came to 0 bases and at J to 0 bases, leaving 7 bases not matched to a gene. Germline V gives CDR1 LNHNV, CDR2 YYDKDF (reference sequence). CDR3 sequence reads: CATSRDLAGSVSYNEQFF. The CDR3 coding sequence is TGTGCCACCAGCAGAGATTTAGCGGGAAGTGTCTCCTACAATGAGCAGTTCTTC.

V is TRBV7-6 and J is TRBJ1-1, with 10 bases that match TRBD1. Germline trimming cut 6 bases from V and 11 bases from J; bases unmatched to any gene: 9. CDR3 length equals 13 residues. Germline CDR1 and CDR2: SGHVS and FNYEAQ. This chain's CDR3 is CASSPGQGEFAFF. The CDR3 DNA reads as TGTGCCAGCAGTCCTGGACAGGGGGAGTTCGCTTTCTTT.

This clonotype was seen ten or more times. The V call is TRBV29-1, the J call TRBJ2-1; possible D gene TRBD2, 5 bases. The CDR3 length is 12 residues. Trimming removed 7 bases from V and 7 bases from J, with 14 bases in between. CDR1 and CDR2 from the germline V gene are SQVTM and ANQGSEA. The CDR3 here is CSAGETGNEQFF. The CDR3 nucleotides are TGCAGCGCCGGAGAAACGGGGAATGAGCAGTTCTTC.

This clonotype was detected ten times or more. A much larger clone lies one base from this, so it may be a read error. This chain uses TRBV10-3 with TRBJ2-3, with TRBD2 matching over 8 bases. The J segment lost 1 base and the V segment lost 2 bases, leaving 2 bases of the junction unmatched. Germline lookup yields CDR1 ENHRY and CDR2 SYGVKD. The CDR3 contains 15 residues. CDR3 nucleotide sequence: TGTGCCATCAGTGAGACTAGCGGACGCACAGATACGCAGTATTTT. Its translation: CAISETSGRTDTQYF.

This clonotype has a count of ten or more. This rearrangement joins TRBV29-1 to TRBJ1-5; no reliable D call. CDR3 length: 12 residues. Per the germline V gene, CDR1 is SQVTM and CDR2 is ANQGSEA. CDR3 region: CSIEEPNQPQHF. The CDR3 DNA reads TGCAGTATCGAGGAGCCAAATCAGCCCCAGCATTTT. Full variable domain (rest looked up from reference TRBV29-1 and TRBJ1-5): SAVISQKPSRDICQRGTSLTIQCQVDSQVTMMFWYRQQPGQSLTLIATANQGSEATYESGFVIDKFPISRPNLTFSTLTVSNMSPEDSSIYLCSIEEPNQPQHFGDGTRLSIL.

CDR3 in amino acids: CASSLREGLMHEQYF. Here the CDR3 DNA reads TGTGCCAGCAGCTTGAGGGAGGGCCTAATGCACGAGCAGTACTTC. This chain uses TRBV13 with TRBJ2-7; 7 bases map to TRBD2. CDR1 and CDR2 (germline): PRHDT, FYEKMQ (reference sequence). V trimming: 3 bases; J trimming: 5 bases; junction bases outside the gene matches: 10. CDR3 length: 15 residues.

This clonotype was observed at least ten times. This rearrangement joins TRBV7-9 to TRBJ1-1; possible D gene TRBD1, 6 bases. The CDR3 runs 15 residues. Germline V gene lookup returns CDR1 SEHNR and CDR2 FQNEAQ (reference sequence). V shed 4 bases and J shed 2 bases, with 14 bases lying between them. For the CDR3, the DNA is TGTGCCAGCAGCTCCGGGGACACTCAAAACACTGAAGCTTTCTTT. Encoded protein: CASSSGDTQNTEAFF.

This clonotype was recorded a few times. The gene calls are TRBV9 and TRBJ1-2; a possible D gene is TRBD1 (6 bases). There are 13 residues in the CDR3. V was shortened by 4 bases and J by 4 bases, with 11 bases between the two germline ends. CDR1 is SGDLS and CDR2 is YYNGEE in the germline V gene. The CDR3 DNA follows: TGTGCCAGCAGCCGGGCGGGGGCCTATGGCTACACCTTC. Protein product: CASSRAGAYGYTF.

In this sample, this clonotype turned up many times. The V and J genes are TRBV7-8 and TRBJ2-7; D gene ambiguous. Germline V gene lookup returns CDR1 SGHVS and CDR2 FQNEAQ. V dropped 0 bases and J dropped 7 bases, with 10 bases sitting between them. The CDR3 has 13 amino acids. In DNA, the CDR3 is TGTGCCAGCAGCTTAGCGTTTAGGGTAGAGCAGTACTTC. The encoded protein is CASSLAFRVEQYF.

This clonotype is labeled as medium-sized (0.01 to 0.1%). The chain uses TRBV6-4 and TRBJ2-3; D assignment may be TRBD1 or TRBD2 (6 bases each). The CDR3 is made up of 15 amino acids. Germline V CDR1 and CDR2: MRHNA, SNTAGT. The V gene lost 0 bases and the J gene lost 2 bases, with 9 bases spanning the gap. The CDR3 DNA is TGTGCCAGCAGTGACTCGACGGGGGCCACAGATACGCAGTATTTT. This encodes CASSDSTGATDTQYF.

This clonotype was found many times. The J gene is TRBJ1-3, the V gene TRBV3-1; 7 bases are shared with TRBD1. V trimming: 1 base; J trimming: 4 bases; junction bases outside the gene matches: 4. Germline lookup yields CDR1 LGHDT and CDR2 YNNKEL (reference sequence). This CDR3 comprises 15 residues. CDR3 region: CASSQGQGVGNTIYF. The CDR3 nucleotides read TGTGCCAGCAGCCAAGGACAGGGAGTCGGAAACACCATATATTTT.

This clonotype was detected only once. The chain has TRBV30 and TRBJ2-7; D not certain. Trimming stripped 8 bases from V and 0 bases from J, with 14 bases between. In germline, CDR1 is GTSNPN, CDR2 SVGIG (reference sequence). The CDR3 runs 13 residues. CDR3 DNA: TGTGCCGGACGAGGTGAGGCCTCCTACGAGCAGTACTTC. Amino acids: CAGRGEASYEQYF.